Presented here are 20 T cell receptor beta chains from one specimen sequenced in a study of CD8+ T cells in alopecia areata. RNA was isolated and reverse transcribed to cDNA, the sequencing template. Data came from immunoSEQ multiplex PCR; TCRdb stores just in-frame clones and leaves some out. The sample records some 100,000 clones, 60% being singletons. The treatment is: oral pan-JAK inhibitor, 5-10 mg twice daily. The specimen was CD8+ T cells sorted from blood, collected between weeks 55 and 70, from a patient treated with tofacitinib. These receptors originate from a human donor with alopecia areata.

The gene calls are TRBV5-1 and TRBJ2-1; no definite D call. The V and J ends lost 0 bases and 7 bases respectively, with 5 bases between them. Germline CDR1 and CDR2: SGHRS and YFSETQ. The CDR3 is 12 amino acids. This CDR3 reads CASSLDTNEQFF. DNA of the CDR3: TGCGCCAGCAGCTTGGACACAAATGAGCAGTTCTTC. Combining the CDR3 with reference TRBV5-1 and TRBJ2-1 gives the whole variable domain KAGVTQTPRYLIKTRGQQVTLSCSPISGHRSVSWYQQTPGQGLQFLFEYFSETQRNKGNFPGRFSGRQFSNSRSEMNVSTLELGDSALYLCASSLDTNEQFFGPGTRLTVL.

The genes are TRBV29-1 and TRBJ1-2, with 10 bases aligning to TRBD1. The length of the CDR3 is 13 residues. With 2 bases clipped from V and 6 bases from J, the junction kept 3 bases outside the gene matches. Germline CDR1 reads SQVTM; CDR2 reads ANQGSEA. CDR3 sequence (DNA): TGCAGCGTTGAAAAGGACAGGGGGGATGGCTACACCTTC. Translated, it gives CSVEKDRGDGYTF.

The rearrangement links TRBV13 to TRBJ2-3; 8 nucleotides match TRBD2. The CDR3 consists of 15 residues. With 5 bases clipped from V and 8 bases from J, the junction kept 12 bases outside the gene matches. The germline gives CDR1 PRHDT, CDR2 FYEKMQ (reference sequence). In nucleotides, the CDR3 is TGTGCCAGCAGCATCCGGGACTACGCGGGGGGTACGCAGTATTTT. Protein: CASSIRDYAGGTQYF.

This chain connects TRBV30 to TRBJ1-2; tentative D call: TRBD1 (5 bases). The CDR3 runs 15 residues. Germline assignment: CDR1 GTSNPN and CDR2 SVGIG (reference sequence). Trimming left V 4 bases short and J 4 bases short, with 19 bases between. DNA of the CDR3: TGTGCCTGGATCCCAGTGACGGGGGTCGGCTATGGCTACACCTTC. This sequence encodes CAWIPVTGVGYGYTF.

This sequence joins TRBV29-1 and TRBJ2-3; either TRBD1 or TRBD2 may fit D (5 bases each). This CDR3 is built from 12 residues. V was clipped by 6 bases and J by 5 bases, with 12 bases between them. The germline CDR1 and CDR2 sequences are SQVTM and ANQGSEA. This CDR3 is CSVPGAGDTQYF. The DNA for the CDR3 is TGCAGCGTCCCCGGGGCAGGAGATACGCAGTATTTT.

Concerning this clone: Other DNA variants within this sample encode the same CDR3. The V and J genes are TRBV7-9 and TRBJ1-5; 9 bases line up with TRBD1. Germline CDR1 SEHNR, CDR2 FQNEAQ (reference sequence). The CDR3 is 14 residues long. J gave up 4 bases and V 4 bases, and 2 bases lay outside the gene matches. The CDR3 protein is CASSSTGGNQPQHF. The CDR3 DNA is TGTGCCAGCAGCTCGACAGGGGGAAATCAGCCCCAGCATTTT.

The CDR3 spells CASSCDRGREETQYF. The CDR3 DNA sequence: TGTGCCAGCAGCTGCGACAGGGGTAGGGAAGAGACCCAGTACTTC. This chain joins TRBV13 and TRBJ2-5; TRBD1 agrees at 8 bases. The V gene end was trimmed by 4 bases and the J gene end by 3 bases; junction bases not matched to a gene: 7. CDR1 is PRHDT, CDR2 FYEKMQ, per germline (reference sequence). The CDR3 is made up of 15 amino acids.

The chain carries TRBV27 and TRBJ2-7; D not certain. Germline V gene data show CDR1 as MNHEY and CDR2 as SMNVEV (reference sequence). The CDR3 runs 13 residues. V lost 6 bases and J lost 4, with 13 bases in between. CDR3 region: CASSPQTGYEQYF. CDR3 in DNA: TGTGCCAGCAGCCCCCAAACCGGGTACGAGCAGTACTTC.

This clone was seen a few times. The chain is built from TRBV6-5 and TRBJ2-1, with 7 nucleotides matching TRBD1. V lost 2 bases to trimming and J lost 1 base; unmatched junction nucleotides: 2. Germline CDR1 MNHEY, CDR2 SVGAGI. CDR3 length equals 15 residues. The chain's CDR3 is CASSYTGQSYNEQFF. The CDR3 DNA reads as TGTGCCAGCAGTTACACGGGACAGTCCTACAATGAGCAGTTCTTC.

The V and J genes are TRBV29-1 and TRBJ1-2; a weak D match, TRBD1 (6 bases). Germline-derived CDR1 and CDR2 are SQVTM and ANQGSEA. This CDR3 has 12 residues. Trimming removed 7 bases at V and 8 bases at J, with 17 bases between. CDR3 nucleotides: TGCAGCGAAGAAAGGGGGGCGAGGGGCTACACCTTC. Amino acid sequence: CSEERGARGYTF.

The chain joins TRBV6-6 to TRBJ2-3; weak D call: TRBD2 (5 bases). V was trimmed by 8 bases and J by 5 bases, leaving 5 bases between them. From germline, CDR1 is MNHNY and CDR2 SVGAGI (reference sequence). The CDR3 covers 10 residues. The CDR3 sequence: CASAGDTQYF. CDR3 bases: TGTGCCAGCGCGGGAGATACGCAGTATTTT.

The chain combines TRBV7-8 with TRBJ2-7; no clear D gene. The CDR3 runs 12 residues. Trimming shortened V by 4 bases and J by 4 bases, and 8 bases separated the two germline ends. Germline CDR1 and CDR2: SGHVS and FQNEAQ. The CDR3 is CASSWSLYEQYF. CDR3 nucleotides: TGTGCCAGCAGCTGGTCCCTATACGAGCAGTACTTC.

This clone turned up a few times. V is TRBV30 and J is TRBJ2-7; a weak D match, TRBD2 (6 bases). The CDR3 sequence is 15 residues long. The germline V and J ends were trimmed by 2 bases and 2 bases, with 16 bases remaining between them. CDR1 and CDR2 from the germline V gene are GTSNPN and SVGIG (reference sequence). CDR3 in DNA: TGTGCCTGGAGTCCACCGGGGGTTCCCCCCTACGAGCAGTACTTC. Translating it yields CAWSPPGVPPYEQYF.

V is TRBV29-1 and J is TRBJ2-1; 10 bases line up with TRBD1. Unmatched junction bases numbered 13, after V lost 3 bases and J lost 8 bases. This CDR3 comprises 16 residues. The germline V gene encodes CDR1 SQVTM and CDR2 ANQGSEA. Written as DNA, the CDR3 is TGCAGCGTTGAGCCCCGGGACAGGGGTGATTTTGATGAGCAGTTCTTC. Translation gives CSVEPRDRGDFDEQFF.

This clone was counted between two and nine times. This chain's CDR3 is CSVEELVGGYGYTF. CDR3 DNA sequence: TGCAGCGTTGAAGAACTTGTCGGAGGCTATGGCTACACCTTC. This chain joins TRBV29-1 and TRBJ1-2; no clear D. The CDR3 is 14 amino acids. Germline-derived CDR1 and CDR2 are SQVTM and ANQGSEA. V lost 0 bases and J lost 4, with 12 bases in between.

This chain connects TRBV6-5 to TRBJ2-1, with D perhaps matching TRBD2 (6 bases). V lost 2 bases to trimming and J lost 7 bases, with 18 bases between them. CDR1 MNHEY and CDR2 SVGAGI come from the germline V gene. CDR3 size: 16 residues. Written as DNA, the CDR3 is TGTGCCAGCAGTTACGCCCCTGGGGGAGGTGGGAATGAGCAGTTCTTC. As protein: CASSYAPGGGGNEQFF.

This chain joins TRBV7-2 and TRBJ2-7, with D unresolved. The ends were cut back, 4 bases at V and 2 bases at J, with 9 bases in the middle. The CDR3 contains 13 residues. The germline V gene encodes CDR1 SGHTA and CDR2 FQGNSA. Written as DNA, the CDR3 is TGTGCCAGCAGCTCCGGGCCGACCTACGAGCAGTACTTC. This sequence encodes CASSSGPTYEQYF. The full variable domain, completed using reference TRBV7-2 and TRBJ2-7, is GAGVSQSPSNKVTEKGKDVELRCDPISGHTALYWYRQSLGQGLEFLIYFQGNSAPDKSGLPSDRFSAERTGGSVSTLTIQRTQQEDSAVYLCASSSGPTYEQYFGPGTRLTVT.

This clone was seen once. The gene calls are TRBV4-1 and TRBJ1-1, with D maybe TRBD1 (6 bases). This CDR3 comprises 13 residues. Trimming pared 4 bases from V and 2 bases from J, leaving 8 bases between. CDR1 is MGHRA and CDR2 is YSYEKL in the germline V gene. This chain's CDR3 is CASSLQGNTEAFF. CDR3 DNA: TGCGCCAGCAGCCTACAGGGTAACACTGAAGCTTTCTTT.

For this clone: An end of the junction does not agree with germline; a read error may underlie this. This chain uses TRBV30 with TRBJ1-1; D may be TRBD1 (5 bases). The CDR3 consists of 10 residues. The V gene's germline CDR1 is GTSNPN and CDR2 SVGIG (reference sequence). Here the CDR3 reads CAVSPLGTSF. The CDR3 DNA reads TGTGCCGTCAGCCCCTTGGGGACTTCCTTT. Based on the CDR3 plus reference TRBV30 and TRBJ1-1, the full variable domain is SQTIHQWPATLVQPVGSPLSLECTVEGTSNPNLYWYRQAAGRGLQLLFYSVGIGQISSEVPQNLSASRPQDRQFILSSKKLLLSDSGFYLCAVSPLGTSFGQGTRLTVV.

The chain employs TRBV30 and TRBJ2-2, with D possibly being TRBD2 (5 bases). The germline gives CDR1 GTSNPN, CDR2 SVGIG (reference sequence). The CDR3 totals 16 residues. With 0 bases removed from V and 4 bases from J, the gap between germline ends came to 15 bases. The CDR3 DNA reads as TGTGCCTGGAGTGTAGTACTCGGGGTTAGCACCGGGGAGCTGTTTTTT. Protein: CAWSVVLGVSTGELFF.